These 4 T cell receptor beta chains share one sample of origin, sequenced in a study of STAT3 mutations in large granular lymphocyte leukemia. The study's findings and limits: Every T-cell large granular lymphocyte leukemia patient had at least one immunodominant TCR beta clonotype.

Generated by immunoSEQ multiplex PCR, the TCRdb table keeps only in-frame clones and is missing some. Among 10,000 to 15,000 clones listed, 88% were seen once. Their target antigens are unknown. The sample comprised PBMCs. The receptors were gathered from a human donor with T large granular lymphocyte leukemia. Some clones in this sample may be carry-over from other donors' samples.

V gene TRBV7-9 combines with J gene TRBJ2-7; 7 bases are a match to TRBD1. CDR3 length: 14 amino acids. Germline loops: CDR1 SEHNR, CDR2 FQNEAQ (reference sequence). Germline trimming cut 5 bases from V and 2 bases from J; bases unmatched to any gene: 6. CDR3 coding DNA: TGTGCCAGCAGCCCCACAGGGGCGGCCTACGAGCAGTACTTC. Amino acid sequence: CASSPTGAAYEQYF.

This chain connects TRBV29-1 to TRBJ2-3; D is unresolved. Germline-derived CDR1 and CDR2 are SQVTM and ANQGSEA. The ends were cut back, 6 bases at V and 0 bases at J, with 13 bases in the middle. The CDR3 totals 14 residues. This CDR3 reads CSVPDGTSTDTQYF. CDR3 nucleotide sequence: TGCAGCGTGCCAGACGGAACTAGCACAGATACGCAGTATTTT.

This clone was detected only once. The V gene is TRBV27, the J gene TRBJ1-5; D remains unclear. The CDR3 runs 14 residues. Germline CDR1 reads MNHEY; CDR2 reads SMNVEV (reference sequence). Trimming left V 3 bases short and J 5 bases short, with 11 bases between. Written as DNA, the CDR3 is TGTGCCAGCAGTTTCGGAGGTTCTCATCAGCCCCAGCATTTT. This sequence encodes CASSFGGSHQPQHF.

J is TRBJ1-1 and V is TRBV9; D is possibly TRBD1 (5 bases). Trimming stripped 0 bases from V and 5 bases from J, with 8 bases between. This CDR3 is built from 13 residues. Per germline, CDR1 SGDLS and CDR2 YYNGEE. The CDR3, as DNA: TGTGCCAGCAGCGTAGAAGGACAAACTGAAGCTTTCTTT. Amino acids: CASSVEGQTEAFF.